These 27 T cell receptor beta chains were sequenced from one sample in a study of T cell responses to AZD1222 COVID-19 vaccine. Measured with immunoSEQ multiplex PCR; TCRdb has only the in-frame clones, and not every one. This table has some 53,000 clones, roughly 86% appearing once. Source: peripheral blood, taken 28 days after the second AZD1222 dose. These TCRs come from an adult who received the AZD1222 COVID-19 vaccine.

The chain has TRBV19 and TRBJ1-3; unclear D gene. The CDR3 covers 16 residues. Germline CDR1 is LNHDA and CDR2 is SQIVND (reference sequence). The V gene lost 3 bases and the J gene lost 5 bases, with 17 bases spanning the gap. CDR3 protein: CASSIPPPGRRNTIYF. The DNA for the CDR3 is TGTGCCAGTAGTATCCCCCCGCCCGGCCGGAGAAACACCATATATTTT.

The chain joins TRBV6-5 to TRBJ1-1, with D possibly matching TRBD1 (6 bases). There are 13 residues in the CDR3. CDR1 is MNHEY and CDR2 is SVGAGI in the germline V gene. V lost 1 base and J lost 5, with 8 bases in between. The CDR3 loop is CASSYLRGTEAFF. DNA for the CDR3: TGTGCCAGCAGTTACTTGAGGGGGACTGAAGCTTTCTTT.

The chain joins TRBV11-2 to TRBJ2-3; 9 bases align to TRBD2. J gave up 6 bases and V 5 bases, and 12 bases lay outside the gene matches. CDR1 is SGHAT and CDR2 is FQNNGV in the germline V gene. The CDR3 runs 16 residues. The DNA for the CDR3 is TGTGCCAGCAGCCCGCCGGGACTAGCCCTACTCGATACGCAGTATTTT. Its translation is CASSPPGLALLDTQYF.

The genes are TRBV7-2 and TRBJ2-7, with D tentatively TRBD2 (6 bases). Trimming removed 5 bases at V and 3 bases at J, with 14 bases between. This CDR3 region has 14 residues. The V gene's germline CDR1 is SGHTA and CDR2 FQGNSA. The CDR3 is CASSPRGGRYEQYF. The CDR3 nucleotides are TGTGCCAGCAGCCCCCGAGGAGGGCGCTACGAGCAGTACTTC.

The chain uses TRBV11-2 and TRBJ2-7, with D uncertain. CDR1 SGHAT and CDR2 FQNNGV come from the germline V gene. V was shortened by 4 bases and J by 7 bases, with 11 bases between the two germline ends. This CDR3 spans 12 amino acids. This CDR3 reads CASSSDQMEQYF. The CDR3, as DNA: TGTGCCAGCAGCTCGGACCAGATGGAGCAGTACTTC.

This sequence joins TRBV25-1 and TRBJ1-1; 7 bases match TRBD1. Trimming removed 3 bases from V and 3 bases from J; junction bases left unmatched: 4. The germline CDR1 and CDR2 sequences are MGHDK and SYGVNS. The CDR3 is 14 amino acids. CDR3 sequence: CASSDQGDYTEAFF. The CDR3 DNA is TGTGCCAGCAGTGACCAGGGGGATTACACTGAAGCTTTCTTT.

This chain links TRBV2 with TRBJ2-7, with TRBD2 matching over 9 bases. CDR1 is SNHLY, CDR2 FYNNEI, per germline. CDR3 length: 15 residues. The J segment lost 0 bases and the V segment lost 8 bases, leaving 8 bases of the junction unmatched. CDR3 loop: CASQFTSGPSYEQYF. CDR3 DNA sequence: TGTGCCAGCCAATTCACTAGCGGGCCCTCCTACGAGCAGTACTTC.

The rearrangement links TRBV10-3 to TRBJ1-1, with a possible D match to TRBD1 (6 bases). The CDR3 extends over 13 amino acids. Trimming removed 6 bases at V and 6 bases at J, with 14 bases between. Looked up from germline, CDR1 is ENHRY and CDR2 is SYGVKD. CDR3: CAIRNRDKAEAFF. The CDR3 bases are TGTGCCATCAGAAATCGGGACAAGGCTGAAGCTTTCTTT.

On this clone: The same CDR3 is also encoded by other DNA sequences in this sample. The chain combines TRBV5-6 with TRBJ2-5; the D is unclear. The CDR3 contains 13 residues. Germline V lookup: CDR1 SGHDT, CDR2 YYEEEE. V was cut by 2 bases and J by 2 bases, with 7 bases left in between. The CDR3 sequence is CASSLARQETQYF. Here the CDR3 DNA reads TGTGCCAGCAGCTTAGCTCGGCAAGAGACCCAGTACTTC.

The J gene is TRBJ2-1, the V gene TRBV2, with 7 bases matching TRBD2. CDR3 length equals 14 residues. V gave up 6 bases and J gave up 3 bases; unmatched junction bases: 5. Germline lookup yields CDR1 SNHLY and CDR2 FYNNEI. The CDR3 coding sequence is TGTGCCAGCAGATTAGCGGGTGTCTACAATGAGCAGTTCTTC. It translates to CASRLAGVYNEQFF.

This sequence joins TRBV4-1 and TRBJ2-3; D not certain. V was cut by 2 bases and J by 1 base, with 7 bases left in between. The CDR3 is 14 amino acids. Germline loops: CDR1 MGHRA, CDR2 YSYEKL. The CDR3 sequence: CASSQSAGTDTQYF. Here the CDR3 DNA reads TGCGCCAGCAGCCAATCGGCAGGCACAGATACGCAGTATTTT.

The genes are TRBV18 and TRBJ1-3; D perhaps matches TRBD1 (5 bases). V was pared by 3 bases and J by 8 bases, with 23 bases between. The CDR3 runs to 17 residues. Germline-derived CDR1 and CDR2 are KGHSH and LQKENI. Here the CDR3 DNA reads TGTGCCAGCTCACCCGGGAGAACGGGGCGAGGTAAGGACACCATATATTTT. It codes for CASSPGRTGRGKDTIYF.

This chain connects TRBV6-6 to TRBJ2-7, with 13 bases aligning to TRBD2. CDR1 is MNHNY, CDR2 SVGAGI, per germline (reference sequence). After removal of 2 bases from V and 4 bases from J, the junction contained 5 bases not matched to a gene. The CDR3 loop spans 16 amino acids. Here the CDR3 reads CASSYPGTSGMYEQYF. Written as DNA, the CDR3 is TGTGCCAGCAGTTACCCCGGGACTAGCGGGATGTACGAGCAGTACTTC.

This rearrangement joins TRBV11-1 to TRBJ2-1, with TRBD2 as a possible D gene (6 bases). In germline, CDR1 is SGHAT, CDR2 FQDESV (reference sequence). The V end lost 5 bases, the J end lost 10 bases, and 12 bases lay between the germline ends. The CDR3 loop spans 12 amino acids. CDR3 coding DNA: TGTGCCAGCAGCCAAGAGCGGGCCGAGCAGTTCTTC. As protein: CASSQERAEQFF.

The chain recombines TRBV14 with TRBJ2-2, with D possibly being TRBD2 (6 bases). The CDR3 runs to 14 residues. From germline, CDR1 is SGHDN and CDR2 FVKESK. Trimming removed 4 bases at V and 6 bases at J, with 12 bases between. CDR3 amino acids: CASSLKGGAGELFF. The CDR3 DNA is TGTGCCAGCAGCCTAAAGGGCGGGGCCGGGGAGCTGTTTTTT.

The chain couples TRBV5-1 to TRBJ1-4; 7 positions agree with TRBD1. The CDR3 is 14 residues long. Germline CDR1 reads SGHRS; CDR2 reads YFSETQ. V was clipped by 1 base and J by 8 bases; unmatched bases: 5. The CDR3 loop reads CASSLSGGEEKLFF. Written as DNA, the CDR3 is TGCGCCAGCAGCTTGTCAGGGGGAGAAGAAAAACTGTTTTTT. The full variable domain, completed using reference TRBV5-1 and TRBJ1-4, is KAGVTQTPRYLIKTRGQQVTLSCSPISGHRSVSWYQQTPGQGLQFLFEYFSETQRNKGNFPGRFSGRQFSNSRSEMNVSTLELGDSALYLCASSLSGGEEKLFFGSGTQLSVL.

This clone was detected once. The chain links TRBV24-1 to TRBJ2-6, with 7 bases that match TRBD1. CDR1 KGHDR and CDR2 SFDVKD come from the germline V gene. The CDR3 has 19 residues. The V and J ends lost 4 bases and 0 bases, in that order; junction bases with no gene match: 11. CDR3 loop: CATSDPTGTPTSGANVLTF. CDR3 nucleotides: TGTGCCACCAGTGACCCGACAGGGACCCCCACCTCTGGGGCCAACGTCCTGACTTTC.

The chain carries TRBV6-2 or TRBV6-3 and TRBJ2-1, with D unresolved. The germline V and J ends were trimmed by 2 bases and 10 bases, with 9 bases remaining between them. This CDR3 comprises 12 residues. CDR1 is MNHEY and CDR2 is SVGEGT in the germline V gene. The CDR3 nucleotides are TGTGCCAGCAGTTACCCGGCCCAGGAGCAGTTCTTC. Its protein is CASSYPAQEQFF.

The rearrangement links TRBV28 to TRBJ1-3, with 8 bases that match TRBD1. This CDR3 spans 15 amino acids. The ends lost 4 bases at V and 4 bases at J; junction bases unmatched: 6. Germline loops: CDR1 MDHEN, CDR2 SYDVKM. The CDR3 here is CASSSTGAAGNTIYF. As DNA, the CDR3 is TGTGCCAGCAGTTCGACAGGGGCGGCGGGAAACACCATATATTTT. Full variable domain (missing parts from reference TRBV28 and TRBJ1-3): DVKVTQSSRYLVKRTGEKVFLECVQDMDHENMFWYRQDPGLGLRLIYFSYDVKMKEKGDIPEGYSVSREKKERFSLILESASTNQTSMYLCASSSTGAAGNTIYFGEGSWLTVV.

The chain joins TRBV7-9 to TRBJ1-2; perhaps TRBD1 as D (6 bases). Trimming removed 7 bases from V and 8 bases from J, with 20 bases in between. In germline, CDR1 is SEHNR, CDR2 FQNEAQ (reference sequence). The CDR3 covers 14 residues. The CDR3 region has the DNA TGTGCCAGCACCCTAAAGGGGTTGACAGGCGGCTACACCTTC. Translated: CASTLKGLTGGYTF. Based on the CDR3 plus reference TRBV7-9 and TRBJ1-2, the full variable domain is DTGVSQNPRHKITKRGQNVTFRCDPISEHNRLYWYRQTLGQGPEFLTYFQNEAQLEKSRLLSDRFSAERPKGSFSTLEIQRTEQGDSAMYLCASTLKGLTGGYTFGSGTRLTVV.

This clone has more than one count but fewer than ten. The chain carries TRBV12-5 and TRBJ1-3; D ambiguous. V was pared by 7 bases and J by 7 bases, with 14 bases between. The germline gives CDR1 LGHNT, CDR2 FRNRAP. This CDR3 has 13 residues. CDR3 sequence reads: CASAPDLLNTIYF. The CDR3 nucleotides read TGTGCTAGTGCCCCGGACCTTTTGAACACCATATATTTT.

The chain is built from TRBV11-2 and TRBJ2-7; D possibly corresponds to TRBD2 (6 bases). Per germline, CDR1 SGHAT and CDR2 FQNNGV. V lost 0 bases, J lost 3 bases, and 9 bases lay in between. This CDR3 is built from 14 residues. CDR3: CASSLEAGLYEQYF. In DNA form, the CDR3 reads TGTGCCAGCAGCTTAGAAGCGGGCCTCTACGAGCAGTACTTC.

This clone occurred once. The genes are TRBV27 and TRBJ2-4; D remains unclear. V was trimmed by 6 bases and J by 4 bases, leaving 7 bases between them. Germline V gene lookup returns CDR1 MNHEY and CDR2 SMNVEV (reference sequence). The length of the CDR3 is 12 residues. CDR3 protein: CASSPTKNIQYF. The CDR3 nucleotides read TGTGCCAGCAGCCCCACAAAAAACATTCAGTACTTC.

The rearrangement links TRBV24-1 to TRBJ1-2; 7 positions agree with TRBD1. Losses at the gene ends were 0 bases for V and 6 bases for J; bases not matched to a gene: 3. CDR1 KGHDR and CDR2 SFDVKD come from the germline V gene. The length of the CDR3 is 14 residues. The CDR3 region is CATSDLDGTDGYTF. CDR3 DNA: TGTGCCACCAGTGATTTGGATGGGACAGATGGCTACACCTTC.

V usage is TRBV28 and J usage is TRBJ2-7, with 12 bases aligning to TRBD1. J lost 2 bases, V lost 2 bases, and 4 bases had no gene match. Germline CDR1 and CDR2: MDHEN and SYDVKM. The CDR3 totals 16 residues. In DNA, the CDR3 is TGTGCCAGCAGTTTAGGGACAGGGGGCCGGACCTACGAGCAGTACTTC. Amino acid sequence: CASSLGTGGRTYEQYF.

This clone came up a few times. CDR3 residues: CASSEGAQGGSQPQHF. The CDR3 DNA reads as TGCGCCAGCAGTGAAGGCGCACAGGGGGGAAGTCAGCCCCAGCATTTT. V is TRBV10-2 and J is TRBJ1-5; 8 bases are a match to TRBD1. CDR3 length equals 16 residues. Germline CDR1 WSHSY, CDR2 SAAADI. V was clipped by 3 bases and J by 6 bases; unmatched bases: 10.

J is TRBJ2-2 and V is TRBV3-1 (or the pseudogene TRBV3-2); possible D gene TRBD2, 6 bases. Germline lookup yields CDR1 LGHDT and CDR2 YNNKEL (reference sequence). The V and J ends lost 2 bases and 4 bases respectively, with 14 bases between them. The CDR3 has 16 residues. The CDR3 nucleotides read TGTGCCAGCAGCCAAATCGGAGGGACGGGCACCGGGGAGCTGTTTTTT. Its protein is CASSQIGGTGTGELFF.